What follows is one T cell receptor beta chain and its context. Its specificity is not known. CDR1 is MNHEY, CDR2 SMNVEV, per germline (reference sequence). Trimming at V came to 5 bases and at J to 2 bases, leaving 13 bases not matched to a gene. This CDR3 has 17 amino acids. The data are from a study of cytomegalovirus exposure and HLA in healthy donors. Whole-study results and caveats: Across donors, sequencing depth was assumed by presence/absence analyses to be roughly uniform. In all likelihood, a cluster of highly shared sequence variants was a sequencing artifact. The study labeled under 200 TCR beta chains cytomegalovirus-associated.

The PCR ran on 60 Vbeta and 13 Jbeta primers. TCRdb keeps only in-frame clones here, not all; method: immunoSEQ multiplex PCR. The repertoire holds about 130,000 clones, roughly 80% seen once, with 3% to 3.5% in the top ten. The sample comprised PBMCs. This clonotype was obtained from a man aged 35 to 55 in good health and CMV-seronegative. The chain is built from TRBV27 and TRBJ2-7, with 9 bases aligning to TRBD2. For the CDR3, the DNA is TGTGCCAGCAGTCACCTTCCGTTTAGCGGGAGTACCTACGAGCAGTACTTC. Amino acids: CASSHLPFSGSTYEQYF.